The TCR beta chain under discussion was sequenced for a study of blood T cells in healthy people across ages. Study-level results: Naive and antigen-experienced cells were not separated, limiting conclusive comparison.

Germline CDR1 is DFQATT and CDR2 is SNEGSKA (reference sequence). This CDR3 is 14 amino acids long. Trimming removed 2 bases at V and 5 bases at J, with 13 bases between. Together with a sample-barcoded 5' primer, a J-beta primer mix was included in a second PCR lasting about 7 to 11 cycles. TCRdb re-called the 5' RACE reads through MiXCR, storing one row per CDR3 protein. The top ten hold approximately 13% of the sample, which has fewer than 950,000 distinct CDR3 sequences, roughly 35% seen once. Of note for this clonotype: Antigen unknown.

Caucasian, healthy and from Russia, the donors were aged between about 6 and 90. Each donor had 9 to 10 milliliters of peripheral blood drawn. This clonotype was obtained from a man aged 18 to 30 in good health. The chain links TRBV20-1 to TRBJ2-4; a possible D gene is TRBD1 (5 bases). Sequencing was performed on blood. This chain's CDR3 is CSARRGRVENIQYF. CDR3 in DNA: TGCAGTGCTAGAAGGGGCAGGGTGGAAAACATTCAGTACTTC.